Below, 21 T cell receptor beta chains from the same sample are listed, as sequenced in a study of T cell responses to AZD1222 COVID-19 vaccine. The method was immunoSEQ multiplex PCR; TCRdb's version includes in-frame clones alone and lacks a portion of them. The table has around 270,000 clones, approximately 94% seen once; the top ten hold around 0.6%. Sequenced here: peripheral blood, sampled 28 days after the second AZD1222 dose. These receptors came from an adult who received the AZD1222 COVID-19 vaccine.

The chain employs TRBV5-4 and TRBJ2-7; TRBD2 aligns across 8 bases. V shed 4 bases, J shed 5 bases, and the junction held 14 bases outside the gene matches. The germline V gene encodes CDR1 SGHNT and CDR2 YYREEE (reference sequence). The CDR3 spans 16 residues. As DNA, the CDR3 is TGTGCCAGCAGCACGGGGACTAGTAAAAACCTCCACGAGCAGTACTTC. The encoded protein is CASSTGTSKNLHEQYF.

The V gene is TRBV3-1 (or the pseudogene TRBV3-2), the J gene TRBJ2-7; D possibly uses TRBD1 or TRBD2 (6 bases each). There are 14 residues in the CDR3. Germline V gives CDR1 LGHDT, CDR2 YNNKEL (reference sequence). Between the trimmed V and J ends, which lost 5 bases and 2 bases, there was a span of 13 bases. Written as DNA, the CDR3 is TGTGCCAGCAGCAACGGACGGGGGCCCTACGAGCAGTACTTC. Its protein is CASSNGRGPYEQYF.

This CDR3 reads CASSYGPGTGNYGYTF. The CDR3 DNA sequence: TGTGCCAGCAGTTACGGCCCCGGGACAGGGAACTATGGCTACACCTTC. The rearrangement uses TRBV6-5 and TRBJ1-2; 9 nucleotides match TRBD1. Per the germline V gene, CDR1 is MNHEY and CDR2 is SVGAGI. Trimming cost V 2 bases and J 2 bases; bases outside gene matches: 6. This CDR3 has 16 residues.

The chain joins TRBV9 to TRBJ2-3; 8 nucleotides line up with TRBD1. The CDR3 covers 18 residues. The J segment lost 1 base and the V segment lost 3 bases, leaving 13 bases of the junction unmatched. From germline, CDR1 is SGDLS and CDR2 YYNGEE. The CDR3 region is CASSAPRRGTGRTDTQYF. The CDR3 DNA is TGTGCCAGCAGCGCTCCAAGAAGGGGGACAGGACGCACAGATACGCAGTATTTT.

CDR3 DNA: TGTGCAGAGGGGGGGGCGAACTCCTACGAGCAGTACTTC. Translated: CAEGGANSYEQYF. The rearrangement uses TRBV2 and TRBJ2-7; tentative D call: TRBD2 (7 bases). The CDR3 has 13 residues. Germline V lookup: CDR1 SNHLY, CDR2 FYNNEI.

V gene TRBV2 combines with J gene TRBJ2-7; tentatively, D is TRBD2 (5 bases). This CDR3 region has 12 residues. Germline V gives CDR1 SNHLY, CDR2 FYNNEI. The V end was cut by 5 bases, the J end by 5 bases, with 10 bases between. The CDR3, as DNA: TGTGCCAGCAGTCCCACTAGAGACGAGCAGTACTTC. It is translated as CASSPTRDEQYF.

J is TRBJ2-1 and V is TRBV13; 12 bases match TRBD2. V shed 4 bases, J shed 9 bases, and the junction held 10 bases outside the gene matches. Germline V lookup: CDR1 PRHDT, CDR2 FYEKMQ (reference sequence). CDR3 length equals 16 residues. In nucleotides, the CDR3 is TGTGCCAGCAGCTCCGGGACTAGCGGGCTACGGGGTGAGCAGTTCTTC. Residues: CASSSGTSGLRGEQFF.

This rearrangement joins TRBV28 to TRBJ2-3; D uncertain. The V end lost 8 bases, the J end lost 2 bases, and 17 bases lay between the germline ends. The germline CDR1 and CDR2 sequences are MDHEN and SYDVKM. CDR3 length: 15 amino acids. The CDR3 nucleotides are TGTGCCAGCTGGCCCACGGCCTTCAACACAGATACGCAGTATTTT. Encoded protein: CASWPTAFNTDTQYF. The full variable domain, with the rest looked up from reference TRBV28 and TRBJ2-3, is DVKVTQSSRYLVKRTGEKVFLECVQDMDHENMFWYRQDPGLGLRLIYFSYDVKMKEKGDIPEGYSVSREKKERFSLILESASTNQTSMYLCASWPTAFNTDTQYFGPGTRLTVL.

The CDR3: CATAWGAGELFF. The CDR3 region has the DNA TGTGCTACAGCATGGGGGGCCGGGGAGCTGTTTTTT. The gene calls are TRBV28 and TRBJ2-2, with D perhaps matching TRBD2 (6 bases). This CDR3 is 12 amino acids long. Germline CDR1 reads MDHEN; CDR2 reads SYDVKM.

The chain joins TRBV5-1 to TRBJ1-1, with 9 bases that match TRBD1. The CDR3 has 15 amino acids. The V gene end was trimmed by 4 bases and the J gene end by 6 bases; junction bases not matched to a gene: 10. Per germline, CDR1 SGHRS and CDR2 YFSETQ. The CDR3 loop reads CASSMLDRGLAEAFF. The CDR3 DNA reads as TGCGCCAGCAGCATGCTGGACAGGGGTTTGGCTGAAGCTTTCTTT.

The gene calls are TRBV2 and TRBJ1-4, with D hard to call. The V and J ends lost 4 bases and 0 bases respectively, with 9 bases between them. CDR3 length equals 15 residues. The germline gives CDR1 SNHLY, CDR2 FYNNEI. In DNA, the CDR3 is TGTGCCAGCAGTGTAGCTCCAGCAACTAATGAAAAACTGTTTTTT. As protein: CASSVAPATNEKLFF.

The rearrangement joins TRBV28 to TRBJ2-7; D is possibly TRBD1 or TRBD2 (5 bases each). V dropped 2 bases and J dropped 4 bases, with 12 bases sitting between them. This CDR3 is built from 14 residues. The V gene's germline CDR1 is MDHEN and CDR2 SYDVKM. The CDR3, as DNA: TGTGCCAGCAGTTTAAGGGGACCTTCATACGAGCAGTACTTC. Protein: CASSLRGPSYEQYF.

The V and J genes are TRBV7-2 and TRBJ2-7; 9 nucleotides line up with TRBD1. The V segment lost 10 bases and the J segment 3 bases; nucleotides outside the gene matches: 13. This CDR3 has 15 residues. Germline V gene sequence: CDR1 SGHTA, CDR2 FQGNSA. The CDR3, as DNA: TGTGCCACCTGTGGGGGGACAGGGCTAAACTACGAGCAGTACTTC. Its protein is CATCGGTGLNYEQYF.

The chain is built from TRBV2 and TRBJ1-4; tentative D call: TRBD1 (6 bases). CDR1 SNHLY and CDR2 FYNNEI come from the germline V gene. The CDR3 extends over 18 amino acids. V gave up 0 bases and J gave up 5 bases, with 19 bases separating them. The CDR3 here is CASSEALWDIGRNEKLFF. CDR3 DNA sequence: TGTGCCAGCAGTGAAGCGCTCTGGGACATTGGGCGAAATGAAAAACTGTTTTTT.

V and J are TRBV28 and TRBJ1-1; D not resolved. Trimming removed 2 bases from V and 11 bases from J, with 12 bases in between. The length of the CDR3 is 12 residues. Germline V CDR1 and CDR2: MDHEN, SYDVKM. CDR3 nucleotides: TGTGCCAGCAGTTTAGGAGTCACCTCGGCTTTCTTT. Protein: CASSLGVTSAFF.

In its sample, this clone was seen once. The chain carries TRBV3-1 (or the pseudogene TRBV3-2) and TRBJ2-1; 10 bases fit TRBD2. With V trimmed by 2 bases and J by 8 bases, 6 bases remained unmatched. This CDR3 region has 15 residues. Germline CDR1 reads LGHDT; CDR2 reads YNNKEL (reference sequence). Written as DNA, the CDR3 is TGTGCCAGCAGCCAATCTAGCGGGAGAACTGATGAGCAGTTCTTC. Its protein product is CASSQSSGRTDEQFF.

The J gene is TRBJ1-1, the V gene TRBV6-2 or TRBV6-3; D gene ambiguous. The germline V and J ends were trimmed by 4 bases and 1 base, with 13 bases remaining between them. The CDR3 runs to 15 residues. From germline, CDR1 is MNHEY and CDR2 SVGEGT. The CDR3 coding sequence is TGTGCCAGCAGTTCGTTGGGGAGGAGGAACACTGAAGCTTTCTTT. It codes for CASSSLGRRNTEAFF.

V and J are TRBV5-1 and TRBJ2-1; tentatively, D is TRBD2 (6 bases). Trimming left V 2 bases short and J 0 bases short, with 24 bases between. The germline gives CDR1 SGHRS, CDR2 YFSETQ. The CDR3 consists of 20 residues. The CDR3 region has the DNA TGCGCCAGCAGCTTATCGGGGCTAGCGCCTCCCTTGAGCTCCTACAATGAGCAGTTCTTC. Protein product: CASSLSGLAPPLSSYNEQFF.

The chain joins TRBV15 to TRBJ2-7; no clear D. The CDR3 spans 11 residues. CDR1 and CDR2 from the germline V gene are LNHNV and YYDKDF (reference sequence). V lost 1 base and J lost 5, with 3 bases in between. CDR3 sequence (DNA): TGTGCCACCAGCAGAGGACACGAGCAGTACTTC. It translates to CATSRGHEQYF.

The chain employs TRBV5-5 and TRBJ1-1, with 9 bases identical to TRBD1. The CDR3 loop spans 14 amino acids. V was pared by 4 bases and J by 6 bases, with 7 bases of the junction left unmatched. Germline V gives CDR1 SGHKS, CDR2 YYEKEE (reference sequence). The CDR3 protein is CASSAGQGIAEAFF. CDR3 sequence (DNA): TGTGCCAGCAGCGCCGGACAGGGGATCGCTGAAGCTTTCTTT. Full variable domain (outside the CDR3, taken from reference TRBV5-5 and TRBJ1-1): DAGVTQSPTHLIKTRGQQVTLRCSPISGHKSVSWYQQVLGQGPQFIFQYYEKEERGRGNFPDRFSARQFPNYSSELNVNALLLGDSALYLCASSAGQGIAEAFFGQGTRLTVV.

The chain employs TRBV2 and TRBJ1-1, with 9 bases lining up with TRBD1. The ends lost 5 bases at V and 0 bases at J; junction bases unmatched: 7. The germline CDR1 and CDR2 sequences are SNHLY and FYNNEI. This CDR3 contains 16 residues. The CDR3 DNA sequence: TGTGCCAGCAGTTCACAGGGGGCTGGGGTGAACACTGAAGCTTTCTTT. This encodes CASSSQGAGVNTEAFF.